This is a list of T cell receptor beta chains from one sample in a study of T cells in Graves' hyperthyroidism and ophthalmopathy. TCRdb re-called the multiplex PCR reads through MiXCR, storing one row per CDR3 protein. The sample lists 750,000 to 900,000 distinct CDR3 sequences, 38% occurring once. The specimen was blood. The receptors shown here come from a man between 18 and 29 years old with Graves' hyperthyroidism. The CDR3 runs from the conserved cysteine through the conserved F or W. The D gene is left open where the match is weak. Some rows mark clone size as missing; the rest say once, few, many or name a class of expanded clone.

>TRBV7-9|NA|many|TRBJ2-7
CASSSASSYEQYF
TGTGCCAGCAGCTCTGCGTCGTCCTACGAGCAGTACTTC
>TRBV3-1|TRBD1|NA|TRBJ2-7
CASSQRQGHAYEQYF
TGTGCCAGCAGCCAAAGACAGGGGCATGCCTACGAGCAGTACTTC
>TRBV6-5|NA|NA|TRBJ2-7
CASIPHAGSLHYEQYF
TGTGCCAGCATTCCACATGCAGGGTCCTTGCACTACGAGCAGTACTTC
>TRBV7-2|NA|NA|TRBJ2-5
CASSPTGLGEETQYF
TGTGCCAGCAGCCCAACAGGGTTGGGGGAAGAGACCCAGTACTTC
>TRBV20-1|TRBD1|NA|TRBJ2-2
CSARTRQGLNTGELFF
TGCAGTGCTAGGACTCGACAGGGTCTTAACACCGGGGAGCTGTTTTTT
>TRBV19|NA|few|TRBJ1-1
CASSKGSNTEAFF
TGTGCCAGTAGTAAGGGGTCGAACACTGAAGCTTTCTTT
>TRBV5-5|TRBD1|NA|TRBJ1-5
CASSLTRDSRNQPQHF
TGTGCCAGCAGCTTGACGCGGGACAGCCGCAATCAGCCCCAGCATTTT
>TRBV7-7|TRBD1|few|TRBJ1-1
CASRHGTAGGLEAFF
TGTGCTAGCAGACATGGGACAGCCGGGGGCCTCGAAGCTTTCTTT
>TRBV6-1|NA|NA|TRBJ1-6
CASRGDRNSPLHF
TGTGCCAGCAGGGGCGACAGAAATTCACCCCTCCACTTT
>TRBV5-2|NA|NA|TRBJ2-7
CASNPNQGRGYEQYF
TGTGCCAGCAACCCAAACCAGGGACGAGGCTACGAGCAGTACTTC
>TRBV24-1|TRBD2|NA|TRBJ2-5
CASSLGPGEGKYQETQYF
TGTGCCAGCAGTTTAGGGCCGGGGGAGGGGAAGTACCAAGAGACCCAGTACTTC
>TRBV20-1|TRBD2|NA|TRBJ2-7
CSANPTSGRSYEQYF
TGCAGTGCTAACCCGACTAGCGGGAGAAGCTACGAGCAGTACTTC
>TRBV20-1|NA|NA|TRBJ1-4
CSYSRGRNEKLFF
TGCAGTTACTCTAGAGGCCGCAATGAAAAACTGTTTTTT
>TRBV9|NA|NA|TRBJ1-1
CASSFEGTGRTVPEAFF
TGTGCCAGCAGCTTCGAAGGAACAGGGCGTACTGTACCTGAAGCTTTCTTT
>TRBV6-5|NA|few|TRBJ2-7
CASSYSSQHYEQYF
TGTGCCAGCAGTTACTCGTCCCAGCACTACGAGCAGTACTTC
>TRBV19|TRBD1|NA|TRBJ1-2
CASSIDPRGPDNYGYTF
TGTGCCAGTAGTATAGATCCGAGGGGGCCCGACAACTATGGCTACACCTTC
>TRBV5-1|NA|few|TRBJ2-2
CASSLQGNGELFF
TGCGCCAGCAGCTTGCAGGGGAACGGGGAGCTGTTTTTT
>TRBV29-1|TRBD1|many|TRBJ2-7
CSAWGQGNEQYF
TGCAGCGCATGGGGACAGGGCAACGAGCAGTACTTC
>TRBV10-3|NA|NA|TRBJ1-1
CASRMSLGDTGAFF
TGTGCCAGCAGAATGAGCCTGGGCGATACGGGGGCTTTCTTT
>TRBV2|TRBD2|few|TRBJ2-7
CASSKLTSGGYEQYF
TGTGCCAGCAGTAAGCTTACTAGCGGAGGTTACGAGCAGTACTTC
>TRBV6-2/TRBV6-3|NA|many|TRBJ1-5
CASSQGQPQHF
TGTGCCAGCAGCCAGGGGCAGCCCCAGCATTTT
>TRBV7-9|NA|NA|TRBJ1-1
CASSTNNRATEAFF
TGTGCCAGCTCAACTAATAACAGGGCCACTGAAGCTTTCTTT
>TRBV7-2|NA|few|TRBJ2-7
CASSLPSTGSYEQYF
TGTGCCAGCAGCCTACCTTCGACTGGGTCCTACGAGCAGTACTTC
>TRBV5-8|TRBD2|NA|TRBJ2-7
CASNPSGRAHEQYF
TGTGCCAGCAACCCTAGCGGGAGGGCCCACGAGCAGTACTTC
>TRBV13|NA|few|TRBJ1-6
CASSAHRDNSPLHF
TGTGCCAGCAGCGCCCATAGGGATAATTCACCCCTCCACTTT
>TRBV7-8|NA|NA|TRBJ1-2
CASSSNRDTQGYGYTF
TGTGCCAGCAGCTCCAACAGGGACACCCAAGGGTATGGCTACACCTTC
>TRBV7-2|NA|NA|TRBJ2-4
CASSLGAIQYF
TGTGCCAGCAGCTTAGGGGCCATTCAGTACTTC
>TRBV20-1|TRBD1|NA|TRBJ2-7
CAWTTGIGEQYF
TGTGCCTGGACGACAGGGATTGGCGAGCAGTACTTC
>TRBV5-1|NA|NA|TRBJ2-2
CASSLQGHSSEELFF
TGCGCCAGCAGCCTACAGGGCCACTCGAGTGAGGAGCTGTTTTTT